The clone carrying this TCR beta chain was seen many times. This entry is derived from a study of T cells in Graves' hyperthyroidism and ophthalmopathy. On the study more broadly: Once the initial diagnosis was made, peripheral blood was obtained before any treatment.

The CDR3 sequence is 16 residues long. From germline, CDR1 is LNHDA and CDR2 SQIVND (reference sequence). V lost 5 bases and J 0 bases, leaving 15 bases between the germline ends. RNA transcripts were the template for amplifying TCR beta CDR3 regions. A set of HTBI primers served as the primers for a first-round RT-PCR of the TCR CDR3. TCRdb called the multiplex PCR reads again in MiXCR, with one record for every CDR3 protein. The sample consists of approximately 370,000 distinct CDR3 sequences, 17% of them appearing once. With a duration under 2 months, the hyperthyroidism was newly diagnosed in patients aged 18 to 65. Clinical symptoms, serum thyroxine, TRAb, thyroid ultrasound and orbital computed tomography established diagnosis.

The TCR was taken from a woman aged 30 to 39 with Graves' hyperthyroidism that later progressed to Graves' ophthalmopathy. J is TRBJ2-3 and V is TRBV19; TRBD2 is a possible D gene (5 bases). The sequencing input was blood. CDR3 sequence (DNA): TGTGCCAGTAGTCCCAACGTGCTAGCTAGCACAGATACGCAGTATTTT. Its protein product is CASSPNVLASTDTQYF.